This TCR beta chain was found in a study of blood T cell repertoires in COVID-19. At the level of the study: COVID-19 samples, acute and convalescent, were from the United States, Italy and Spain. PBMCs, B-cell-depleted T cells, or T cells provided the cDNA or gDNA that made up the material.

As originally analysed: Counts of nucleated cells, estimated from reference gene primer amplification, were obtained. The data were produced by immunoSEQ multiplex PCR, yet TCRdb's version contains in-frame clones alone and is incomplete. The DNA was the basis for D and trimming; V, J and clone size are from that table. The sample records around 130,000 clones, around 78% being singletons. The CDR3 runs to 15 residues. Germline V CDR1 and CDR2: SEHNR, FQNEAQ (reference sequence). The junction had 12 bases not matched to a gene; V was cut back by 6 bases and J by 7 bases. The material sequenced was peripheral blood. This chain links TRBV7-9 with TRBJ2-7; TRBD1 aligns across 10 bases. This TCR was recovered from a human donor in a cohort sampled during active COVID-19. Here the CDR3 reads CASRSGTGVGGEQYF. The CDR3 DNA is TGTGCCAGCAGGTCCGGGACAGGGGTCGGTGGTGAGCAGTACTTC.